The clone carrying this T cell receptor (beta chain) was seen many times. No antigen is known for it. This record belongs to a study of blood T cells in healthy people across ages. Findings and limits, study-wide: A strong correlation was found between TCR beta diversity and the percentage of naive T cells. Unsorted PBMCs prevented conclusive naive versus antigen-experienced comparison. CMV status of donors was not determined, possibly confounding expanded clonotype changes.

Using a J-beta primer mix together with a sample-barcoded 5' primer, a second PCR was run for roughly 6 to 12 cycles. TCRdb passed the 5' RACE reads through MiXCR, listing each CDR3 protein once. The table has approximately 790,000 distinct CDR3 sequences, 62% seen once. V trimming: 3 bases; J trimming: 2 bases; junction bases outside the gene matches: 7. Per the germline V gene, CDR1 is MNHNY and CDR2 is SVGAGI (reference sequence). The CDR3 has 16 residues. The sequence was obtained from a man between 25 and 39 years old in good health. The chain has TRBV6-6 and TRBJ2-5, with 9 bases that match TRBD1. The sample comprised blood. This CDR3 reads CASSYPRGQGQETQYF. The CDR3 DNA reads TGTGCCAGCAGTTATCCCCGCGGACAGGGGCAAGAGACCCAGTACTTC.